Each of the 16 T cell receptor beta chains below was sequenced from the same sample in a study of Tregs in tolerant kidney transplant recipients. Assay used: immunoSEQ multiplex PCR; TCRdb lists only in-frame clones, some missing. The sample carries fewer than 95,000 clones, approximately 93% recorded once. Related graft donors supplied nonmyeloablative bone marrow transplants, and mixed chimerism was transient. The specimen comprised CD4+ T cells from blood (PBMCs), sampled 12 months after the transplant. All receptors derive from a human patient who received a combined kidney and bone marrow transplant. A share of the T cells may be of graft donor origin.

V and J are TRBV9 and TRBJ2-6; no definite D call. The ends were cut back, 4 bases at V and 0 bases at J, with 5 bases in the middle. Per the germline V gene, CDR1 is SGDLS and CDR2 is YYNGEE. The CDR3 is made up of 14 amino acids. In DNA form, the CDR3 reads TGTGCCAGCAGCATCAGCTCTGGGGCCAACGTCCTGACTTTC. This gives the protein CASSISSGANVLTF.

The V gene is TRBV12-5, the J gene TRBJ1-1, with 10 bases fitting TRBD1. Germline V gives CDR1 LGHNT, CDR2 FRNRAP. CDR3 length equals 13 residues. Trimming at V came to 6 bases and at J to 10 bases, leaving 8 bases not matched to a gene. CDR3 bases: TGTGCTAGTGGACCGGGACAGGGGAGGGTAGCTTTCTTT. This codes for CASGPGQGRVAFF.

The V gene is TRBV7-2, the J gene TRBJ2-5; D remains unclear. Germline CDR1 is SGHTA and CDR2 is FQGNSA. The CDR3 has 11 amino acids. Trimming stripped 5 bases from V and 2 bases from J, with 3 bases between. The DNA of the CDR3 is TGTGCCAGCAGCCCGCAAGAGACCCAGTACTTC. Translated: CASSPQETQYF.

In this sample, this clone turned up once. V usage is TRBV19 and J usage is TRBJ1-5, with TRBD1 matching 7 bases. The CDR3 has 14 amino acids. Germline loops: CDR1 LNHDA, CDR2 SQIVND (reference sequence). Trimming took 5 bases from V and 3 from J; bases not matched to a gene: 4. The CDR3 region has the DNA TGTGCCAGTAGTTGGGGACAGACCAATCAGCCCCAGCATTTT. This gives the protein CASSWGQTNQPQHF.

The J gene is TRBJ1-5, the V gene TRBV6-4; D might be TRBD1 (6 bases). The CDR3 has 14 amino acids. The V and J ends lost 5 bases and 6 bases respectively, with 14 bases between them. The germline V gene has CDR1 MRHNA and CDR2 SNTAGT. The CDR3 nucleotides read TGTGCCAGCAGTCCGGACCTCAGGGGTCAGCCCCAGCATTTT. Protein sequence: CASSPDLRGQPQHF.

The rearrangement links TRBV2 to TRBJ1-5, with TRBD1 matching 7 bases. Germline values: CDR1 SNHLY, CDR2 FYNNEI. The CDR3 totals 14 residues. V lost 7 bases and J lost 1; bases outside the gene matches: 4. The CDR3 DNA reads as TGTGCCAGCAAGGGGGCGGGGAGCAATCAGCCCCAGCATTTT. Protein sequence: CASKGAGSNQPQHF.

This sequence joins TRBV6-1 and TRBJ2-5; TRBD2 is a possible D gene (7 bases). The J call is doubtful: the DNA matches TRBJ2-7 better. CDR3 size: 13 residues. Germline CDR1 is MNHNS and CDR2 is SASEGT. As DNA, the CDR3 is TGTGCCAGCGGGGGGGGGCCATTATACGAGCAGTACTTC. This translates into CASGGGPLYEQYF.

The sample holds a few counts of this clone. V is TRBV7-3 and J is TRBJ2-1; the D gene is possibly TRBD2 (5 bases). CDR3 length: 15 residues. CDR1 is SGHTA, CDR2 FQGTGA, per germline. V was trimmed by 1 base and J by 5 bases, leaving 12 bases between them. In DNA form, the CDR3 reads TGTGCCAGCAGCTTAAAGGGAGCATGGAACAATGAGCAGTTCTTC. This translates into CASSLKGAWNNEQFF. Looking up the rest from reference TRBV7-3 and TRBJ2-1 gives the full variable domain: GAGVSQTPSNKVTEKGKYVELRCDPISGHTALYWYRQSLGQGPEFLIYFQGTGAADDSGLPNDRFFAVRPEGSVSTLKIQRTERGDSAVYLCASSLKGAWNNEQFFGPGTRLTVL.

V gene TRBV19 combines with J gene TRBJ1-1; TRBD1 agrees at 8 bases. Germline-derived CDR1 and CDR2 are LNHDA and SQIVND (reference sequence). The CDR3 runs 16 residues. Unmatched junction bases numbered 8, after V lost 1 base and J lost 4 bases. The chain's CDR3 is CASSIVGRGLGTEAFF. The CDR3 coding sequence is TGTGCCAGTAGTATAGTGGGCAGGGGGCTGGGCACTGAAGCTTTCTTT.

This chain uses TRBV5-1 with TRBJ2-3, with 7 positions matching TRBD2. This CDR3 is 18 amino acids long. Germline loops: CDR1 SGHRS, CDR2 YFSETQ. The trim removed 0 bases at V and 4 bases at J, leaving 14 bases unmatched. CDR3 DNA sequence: TGCGCCAGCAGCTTGGTTAGTAGGGGTAGCGGGCGACCAGATACGCAGTATTTT. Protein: CASSLVSRGSGRPDTQYF. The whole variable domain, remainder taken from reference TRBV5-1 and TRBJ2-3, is KAGVTQTPRYLIKTRGQQVTLSCSPISGHRSVSWYQQTPGQGLQFLFEYFSETQRNKGNFPGRFSGRQFSNSRSEMNVSTLELGDSALYLCASSLVSRGSGRPDTQYFGPGTRLTVL.

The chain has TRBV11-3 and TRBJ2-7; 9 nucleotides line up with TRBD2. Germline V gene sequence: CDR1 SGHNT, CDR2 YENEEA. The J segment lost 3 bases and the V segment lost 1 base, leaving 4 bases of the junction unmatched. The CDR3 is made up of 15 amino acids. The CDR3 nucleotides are TGTGCCAGCAGCTTAGCCGGGACTAGCCTCTACGAGCAGTACTTC. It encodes CASSLAGTSLYEQYF.

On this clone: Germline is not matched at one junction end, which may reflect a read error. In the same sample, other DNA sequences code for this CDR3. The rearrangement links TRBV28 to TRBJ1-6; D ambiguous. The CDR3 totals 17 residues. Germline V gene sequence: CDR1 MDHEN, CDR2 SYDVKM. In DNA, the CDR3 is TGTGCCAGCAGTTCGGCAGCCGGGTCTTACTATAATTCCCCCCTCCACTTT. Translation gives CASSSAAGSYYNSPLHF. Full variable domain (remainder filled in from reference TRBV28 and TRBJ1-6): DVKVTQSSRYLVKRTGEKVFLECVQDMDHENMFWYRQDPGLGLRLIYFSYDVKMKEKGDIPEGYSVSREKKERFSLILESASTNQTSMYLCASSSAAGSYYNSPLHFGNGTRLTVT.

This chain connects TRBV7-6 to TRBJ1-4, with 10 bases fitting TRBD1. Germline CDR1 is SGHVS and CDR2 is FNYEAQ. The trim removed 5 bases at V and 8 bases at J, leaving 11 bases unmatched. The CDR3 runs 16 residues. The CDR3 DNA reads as TGTGCCAGCAGCATCCCGGCGGGACAGGGGATGGAAAAACTGTTTTTT. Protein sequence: CASSIPAGQGMEKLFF.

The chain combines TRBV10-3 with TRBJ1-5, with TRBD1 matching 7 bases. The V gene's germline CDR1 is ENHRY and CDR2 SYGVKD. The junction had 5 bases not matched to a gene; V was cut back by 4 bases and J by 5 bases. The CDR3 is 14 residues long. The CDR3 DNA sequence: TGTGCCATCAGTGGAGGGGGCGTGGATCAGCCCCAGCATTTT. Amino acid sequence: CAISGGGVDQPQHF.

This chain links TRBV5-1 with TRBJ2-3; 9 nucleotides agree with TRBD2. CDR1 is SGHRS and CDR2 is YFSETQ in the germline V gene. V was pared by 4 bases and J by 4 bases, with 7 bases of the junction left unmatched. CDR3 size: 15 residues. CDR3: CASSGPSGASDTQYF. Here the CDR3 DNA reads TGCGCCAGCAGCGGACCTAGCGGGGCCTCAGATACGCAGTATTTT.

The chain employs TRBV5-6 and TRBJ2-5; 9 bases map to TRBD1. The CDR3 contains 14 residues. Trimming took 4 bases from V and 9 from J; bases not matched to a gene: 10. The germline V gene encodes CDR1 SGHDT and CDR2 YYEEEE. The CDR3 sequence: CASSRPGTGPAQYF. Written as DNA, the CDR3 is TGTGCCAGCAGCCGTCCGGGGACAGGGCCTGCCCAGTACTTC. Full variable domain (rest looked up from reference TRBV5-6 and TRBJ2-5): DAGVTQSPTHLIKTRGQQVTLRCSPKSGHDTVSWYQQALGQGPQFIFQYYEEEERQRGNFPDRFSGHQFPNYSSELNVNALLLGDSALYLCASSRPGTGPAQYFGPGTRLLVL.